A selection of T cell receptor beta chains follows, all from one sample in a study of OX40 agonist ivuxolimab in advanced cancers. Repertoires were generated with immunoSEQ multiplex PCR, while TCRdb's copy carries only in-frame clones and drops some. Counted here are about 91,000 clones, 85% to 90% occurring once; the ten biggest clones make up around 2%. This specimen consisted of CD4+ or CD8+ T cells sorted from blood, obtained in a trial of the OX40 agonist ivuxolimab. The receptor set was obtained from an adult with an advanced solid tumor such as melanoma, head and neck, liver or kidney cancer. The CDR3 runs from the conserved cysteine through the conserved F or W. The order of the fields is D gene, V gene, clone size, J gene, CDR3 protein, CDR3 DNA. A D gene is named only where the DNA matches it firmly. Size is stated for part of the rows, as once, few or many counts, or as a class when the clone is expanded.

D gene: NA
V gene: TRBV11-3
clone size: NA
J gene: TRBJ1-3
CDR3 protein: CASSLEYGNTIYF
CDR3 DNA: TGTGCCAGCAGCTTAGAGTACGGAAACACCATATATTTT

D gene: TRBD2
V gene: TRBV28
clone size: once
J gene: TRBJ2-1
CDR3 protein: CASSQFRSSGRDNEQFF
CDR3 DNA: TGTGCCAGCAGTCAATTCCGTTCTAGCGGGCGCGACAATGAGCAGTTCTTC

D gene: TRBD1
V gene: TRBV25-1
clone size: NA
J gene: TRBJ2-5
CDR3 protein: CASSASPGQGRETQYF
CDR3 DNA: TGTGCCAGCAGTGCTTCTCCCGGACAGGGGCGCGAGACCCAGTACTTC

D gene: TRBD1
V gene: TRBV15
clone size: NA
J gene: TRBJ1-2
CDR3 protein: CATSSRGRGNYGYTF
CDR3 DNA: TGTGCCACCAGCAGCCGTGGCAGGGGGAACTATGGCTACACCTTC

D gene: NA
V gene: TRBV19
clone size: NA
J gene: TRBJ1-2
CDR3 protein: CASSKQGSNYGYTF
CDR3 DNA: TGTGCCAGTAGCAAACAGGGTTCTAACTATGGCTACACCTTC

D gene: NA
V gene: TRBV30
clone size: NA
J gene: TRBJ1-1
CDR3 protein: CAWSAGANTEAFF
CDR3 DNA: TGTGCCTGGAGCGCGGGAGCGAACACTGAAGCTTTCTTT

D gene: TRBD2
V gene: TRBV5-6
clone size: NA
J gene: TRBJ2-1
CDR3 protein: CASSLTSGKNEQFF
CDR3 DNA: TGTGCCAGCAGCTTGACTAGCGGGAAAAATGAGCAGTTCTTC

D gene: NA
V gene: TRBV10-3
clone size: NA
J gene: TRBJ2-4
CDR3 protein: CAISVEGENIQYF
CDR3 DNA: TGTGCCATCAGTGTCGAGGGAGAAAACATTCAGTACTTC

D gene: NA
V gene: TRBV7-6
clone size: NA
J gene: TRBJ1-3
CDR3 protein: CASSQNTSSGNTIYF
CDR3 DNA: TGTGCCAGCAGCCAAAACACCTCCTCTGGAAACACCATATATTTT

D gene: TRBD2
V gene: TRBV10-2
clone size: once
J gene: TRBJ2-1
CDR3 protein: CASSETSGNYNEQFF
CDR3 DNA: TGCGCCAGCAGTGAAACTAGCGGGAACTACAATGAGCAGTTCTTC

D gene: TRBD1
V gene: TRBV9
clone size: NA
J gene: TRBJ1-5
CDR3 protein: CASSAQTGFSNQPQHF
CDR3 DNA: TGTGCCAGCAGCGCCCAGACAGGGTTTAGCAATCAGCCCCAGCATTTT

D gene: NA
V gene: TRBV10-3
clone size: NA
J gene: TRBJ1-2
CDR3 protein: CAISDSNYGYTF
CDR3 DNA: TGTGCCATCAGTGACAGCAACTATGGCTACACCTTC

D gene: NA
V gene: TRBV2
clone size: NA
J gene: TRBJ2-7
CDR3 protein: CATQREGYEQYF
CDR3 DNA: TGTGCCACCCAGCGAGAGGGGTACGAGCAGTACTTC

D gene: NA
V gene: TRBV4-1
clone size: once
J gene: TRBJ1-4
CDR3 protein: CASSQVAGSNEKLFF
CDR3 DNA: TGCGCCAGCAGCCAAGTCGCGGGTTCTAATGAAAAACTGTTTTTT

D gene: NA
V gene: TRBV27
clone size: NA
J gene: TRBJ2-3
CDR3 protein: CASSLGVGDTQYF
CDR3 DNA: TGTGCCAGCAGTTTAGGTGTAGGAGATACGCAGTATTTT

D gene: TRBD2
V gene: TRBV6-5
clone size: NA
J gene: TRBJ2-1
CDR3 protein: CASSLAGASYNEQFF
CDR3 DNA: TGTGCCAGCAGTTTAGCGGGAGCCTCCTACAATGAGCAGTTCTTC

D gene: TRBD1
V gene: TRBV7-3
clone size: NA
J gene: TRBJ2-2
CDR3 protein: CASSSTGGLSGTGELFF
CDR3 DNA: TGTGCCAGCAGTTCGACAGGGGGGCTGAGTGGCACCGGGGAGCTGTTTTTT

D gene: TRBD1
V gene: TRBV10-3
clone size: NA
J gene: TRBJ1-1
CDR3 protein: CAISEQGANTEAFF
CDR3 DNA: TGTGCCATCAGTGAGCAGGGGGCAAACACTGAAGCTTTCTTT

D gene: NA
V gene: TRBV18
clone size: NA
J gene: TRBJ2-5
CDR3 protein: CASSQGPQETQYF
CDR3 DNA: TGTGCCAGCTCACAGGGTCCCCAAGAGACCCAGTACTTC

D gene: NA
V gene: TRBV30
clone size: few
J gene: TRBJ1-1
CDR3 protein: CAWNMGGTEAFF
CDR3 DNA: TGTGCCTGGAACATGGGTGGGACTGAAGCTTTCTTT

D gene: TRBD1
V gene: TRBV5-4
clone size: NA
J gene: TRBJ1-2
CDR3 protein: CASNFRVGQGSYGYTF
CDR3 DNA: TGTGCCAGCAACTTCCGGGTGGGACAGGGAAGCTATGGCTACACCTTC

D gene: NA
V gene: TRBV28
clone size: NA
J gene: TRBJ1-5
CDR3 protein: CASSLPLSNQPQHF
CDR3 DNA: TGTGCCAGCAGTTTGCCCCTTAGCAATCAGCCCCAGCATTTT

D gene: TRBD1
V gene: TRBV5-8
clone size: NA
J gene: TRBJ1-1
CDR3 protein: CASSRGSYTGGNTEAFF
CDR3 DNA: TGTGCCAGCAGCCGCGGCAGCTATACAGGGGGAAACACTGAAGCTTTCTTT

D gene: TRBD1
V gene: TRBV18
clone size: NA
J gene: TRBJ2-2
CDR3 protein: CASSHASNAGTGVQTPGGLFF
CDR3 DNA: TGTGCCAGCTCACACGCCTCAAACGCCGGGACAGGCGTACAAACACCGGGTGGGCTGTTTTTT

D gene: NA
V gene: TRBV6-1
clone size: NA
J gene: TRBJ1-2
CDR3 protein: CASGGAGANYGYTF
CDR3 DNA: TGTGCCAGCGGGGGTGCGGGAGCTAACTATGGCTACACCTTC

D gene: NA
V gene: TRBV7-9
clone size: NA
J gene: TRBJ1-5
CDR3 protein: CASSLGSDNQPQHF
CDR3 DNA: TGTGCCAGCAGCTTAGGAAGTGACAATCAGCCCCAGCATTTT

D gene: TRBD2
V gene: TRBV10-3
clone size: once
J gene: TRBJ2-1
CDR3 protein: CAISDHSGGGSYNEQFF
CDR3 DNA: TGTGCCATCAGCGACCACAGCGGGGGGGGATCCTACAATGAGCAGTTCTTC

D gene: NA
V gene: TRBV27
clone size: few
J gene: TRBJ1-5
CDR3 protein: CASSLVRGGQPQHF
CDR3 DNA: TGTGCCAGCAGTTTAGTTAGGGGAGGACAGCCCCAGCATTTT

D gene: TRBD2
V gene: TRBV9
clone size: NA
J gene: TRBJ2-3
CDR3 protein: CASSAGLAGVQDTQYF
CDR3 DNA: TGTGCCAGCAGCGCGGGACTAGCGGGAGTTCAAGATACGCAGTATTTT

D gene: NA
V gene: TRBV5-4
clone size: NA
J gene: TRBJ2-6
CDR3 protein: CASSLAAISGANVLTF
CDR3 DNA: TGTGCCAGCAGCTTGGCGGCGATCTCTGGGGCCAACGTCCTGACTTTC

D gene: TRBD1
V gene: TRBV5-1
clone size: few
J gene: TRBJ2-7
CDR3 protein: CASSIGQGAREQYF
CDR3 DNA: TGCGCCAGCAGCATAGGCCAGGGGGCGAGGGAGCAGTACTTC

D gene: NA
V gene: TRBV21-1
clone size: once
J gene: TRBJ2-2
CDR3 protein: CASNLNGLAGEGNTGELFF
CDR3 DNA: TGTGCCAGCAACCTAAACGGCCTAGCGGGAGAGGGGAACACCGGGGAGCTGTTTTTT

D gene: TRBD2
V gene: TRBV29-1
clone size: NA
J gene: TRBJ2-7
CDR3 protein: CSVVAGGAGYPNEQYF
CDR3 DNA: TGCAGCGTTGTGGCGGGCGGAGCGGGATACCCCAACGAGCAGTACTTC

D gene: NA
V gene: TRBV18
clone size: NA
J gene: TRBJ1-4
CDR3 protein: CASSRPAGANEKLFF
CDR3 DNA: TGTGCCAGCTCACGTCCAGCTGGAGCTAATGAAAAACTGTTTTTT

D gene: NA
V gene: TRBV7-3
clone size: NA
J gene: TRBJ1-4
CDR3 protein: CASSLGIAGTNEKLFF
CDR3 DNA: TGTGCCAGCAGCCTGGGAATAGCGGGGACTAATGAAAAACTGTTTTTT

D gene: NA
V gene: TRBV7-8
clone size: NA
J gene: TRBJ2-7
CDR3 protein: CASSLVERDKIYEQYF
CDR3 DNA: TGTGCCAGCAGCTTAGTTGAGAGGGACAAGATCTACGAGCAGTACTTC

D gene: NA
V gene: TRBV7-3
clone size: NA
J gene: TRBJ2-2
CDR3 protein: CASSSFGGIYTGELFF
CDR3 DNA: TGTGCCAGCAGCTCATTCGGCGGGATATACACCGGGGAGCTGTTTTTT

D gene: TRBD2
V gene: TRBV6-6
clone size: NA
J gene: TRBJ2-7
CDR3 protein: CASSRAGGTYEQYF
CDR3 DNA: TGTGCCAGCAGTCGTGCGGGAGGCACCTACGAGCAGTACTTC

D gene: NA
V gene: TRBV5-1
clone size: NA
J gene: TRBJ1-4
CDR3 protein: CASRWGERGTNEKLFF
CDR3 DNA: TGCGCCAGCAGGTGGGGAGAGAGGGGGACTAATGAAAAACTGTTTTTT

D gene: TRBD2
V gene: TRBV6-4
clone size: NA
J gene: TRBJ2-2
CDR3 protein: CATPGTSPAGELFF
CDR3 DNA: TGTGCCACCCCCGGGACTAGCCCTGCCGGGGAGCTGTTTTTT

D gene: TRBD1
V gene: TRBV30
clone size: NA
J gene: TRBJ1-5
CDR3 protein: CAWRPGQGLSQPQHF
CDR3 DNA: TGTGCCTGGAGACCGGGACAGGGGTTAAGTCAGCCCCAGCATTTT

D gene: NA
V gene: TRBV5-1
clone size: NA
J gene: TRBJ2-7
CDR3 protein: CASSQTGRSYEQYF
CDR3 DNA: TGCGCCAGCAGCCAAACAGGGCGCTCCTACGAGCAGTACTTC

D gene: NA
V gene: TRBV6-5
clone size: NA
J gene: TRBJ2-7
CDR3 protein: CASTFLGQQYF
CDR3 DNA: TGTGCCAGCACTTTTTTGGGACAGCAGTACTTC

D gene: NA
V gene: TRBV4-1
clone size: NA
J gene: TRBJ2-7
CDR3 protein: CASSRGRDLRYEQYF
CDR3 DNA: TGCGCCAGCAGCCGGGGAAGGGACTTAAGGTACGAGCAGTACTTC

D gene: NA
V gene: TRBV6-1
clone size: NA
J gene: TRBJ2-1
CDR3 protein: CAGSRSNEQFF
CDR3 DNA: TGTGCCGGCTCTAGGAGCAATGAGCAGTTCTTC

D gene: NA
V gene: TRBV18
clone size: NA
J gene: TRBJ1-4
CDR3 protein: CASSPGPTNEKLFF
CDR3 DNA: TGTGCCAGCTCACCAGGGCCAACTAATGAAAAACTGTTTTTT

D gene: TRBD1
V gene: TRBV6-6
clone size: NA
J gene: TRBJ1-2
CDR3 protein: CASSRDRGTFYGYTF
CDR3 DNA: TGTGCCAGCAGTCGGGACAGGGGGACTTTTTATGGCTACACCTTC

D gene: NA
V gene: TRBV6-5
clone size: NA
J gene: TRBJ2-7
CDR3 protein: CASTPHFGDEQYF
CDR3 DNA: TGTGCCAGCACCCCCCATTTTGGGGACGAGCAGTACTTC

D gene: NA
V gene: TRBV19
clone size: NA
J gene: TRBJ1-1
CDR3 protein: CASSIQGNTEAFF
CDR3 DNA: TGTGCCAGTAGTATTCAGGGAAACACTGAAGCTTTCTTT

D gene: TRBD2
V gene: TRBV2
clone size: NA
J gene: TRBJ2-3
CDR3 protein: CASTQGLAGTDTQYF
CDR3 DNA: TGTGCCAGCACTCAGGGACTAGCGGGCACAGATACGCAGTATTTT

D gene: NA
V gene: TRBV28
clone size: NA
J gene: TRBJ1-1
CDR3 protein: CASSLPGHPINTEAFF
CDR3 DNA: TGTGCCAGCAGCCTACCGGGACATCCCATCAACACTGAAGCTTTCTTT

D gene: TRBD1
V gene: TRBV6-5
clone size: NA
J gene: TRBJ1-2
CDR3 protein: CASSREGQGYGYTF
CDR3 DNA: TGTGCCAGCAGTCGCGAAGGACAGGGCTATGGCTACACCTTC

D gene: NA
V gene: TRBV5-1
clone size: NA
J gene: TRBJ2-1
CDR3 protein: CASSLGASPYNEQFF
CDR3 DNA: TGCGCCAGCAGCTTGGGAGCGTCACCCTACAATGAGCAGTTCTTC

D gene: TRBD1
V gene: TRBV18
clone size: NA
J gene: TRBJ1-2
CDR3 protein: CASSPVGQGSGYTF
CDR3 DNA: TGTGCCAGCTCACCAGTGGGACAGGGTTCTGGCTACACCTTC

D gene: TRBD2
V gene: TRBV5-1
clone size: NA
J gene: TRBJ2-7
CDR3 protein: CASSSPGLAAYEQYF
CDR3 DNA: TGCGCCAGCAGCTCCCCGGGACTAGCGGCCTACGAGCAGTACTTC

D gene: NA
V gene: TRBV19
clone size: few
J gene: TRBJ1-1
CDR3 protein: CASSMQRDTEAFF
CDR3 DNA: TGTGCCAGTAGTATGCAGAGGGACACTGAAGCTTTCTTT

D gene: NA
V gene: TRBV7-8
clone size: NA
J gene: TRBJ2-6
CDR3 protein: CASSPRVSGANVLTF
CDR3 DNA: TGTGCCAGCAGCCCTCGGGTCTCTGGGGCCAACGTCCTGACTTTC

D gene: NA
V gene: TRBV2
clone size: NA
J gene: TRBJ1-1
CDR3 protein: CASSVGSNTEAFF
CDR3 DNA: TGTGCCAGCAGTGTCGGGTCGAACACTGAAGCTTTCTTT

D gene: NA
V gene: TRBV5-4
clone size: NA
J gene: TRBJ2-1
CDR3 protein: CASSLAQGSYNEQFF
CDR3 DNA: TGTGCCAGCAGCTTGGCCCAGGGCTCCTACAATGAGCAGTTCTTC

D gene: TRBD2
V gene: TRBV9
clone size: NA
J gene: TRBJ2-2
CDR3 protein: CASTPGGTSDRGELFF
CDR3 DNA: TGTGCCAGCACCCCAGGGGGGACTAGCGACCGCGGGGAGCTGTTTTTT